Reported below is one TCR beta chain. The antigen remains undetermined. This entry comes from a study of chemoradiotherapy in HPV16-positive cancers. About the research overall: A couple of HPV16-positive patients' cells yielded candidate HPV-specific clones and common motifs. Overall study findings and caveats: In HPV16-positive patients, HPV-responsive T-cell expansion tracked better recurrence-free survival. The functional HPV-specific definition rests on just a couple of HPV16-positive patients.

Repertoires were sampled repeatedly during chemoradiotherapy. The repertoire was sequenced with immunoSEQ multiplex PCR; TCRdb's copy has only in-frame clones and lacks some. The sample holds 3,500 to 5,000 clones, 70% to 85% seen once. V was clipped by 5 bases and J by 5 bases, with 12 bases between them. This CDR3 region has 14 residues. The germline V gene has CDR1 MNHEY and CDR2 SVGAGI. Sequenced material: tumor tissue, taken from a patient who underwent chemoradiotherapy. The receptor comes from a human donor with HPV-associated anogenital cancer. The rearrangement uses TRBV6-5 and TRBJ1-4; a weak D match, TRBD1 (5 bases). CDR3 amino acids: CASSQGLQNEKLFF. The CDR3 bases are TGTGCCAGCAGTCAGGGACTGCAAAATGAAAAACTGTTTTTT.